Presented here are 28 T cell receptor beta chains from one specimen sequenced in a study of identical twins. TCRdb processed the 5' RACE reads anew with MiXCR; each CDR3 protein has one entry. The data hold 1.5 million to 2 million distinct CDR3 sequences, with more than 30% observed a single time. The sequenced material came from cord blood. The source of these receptors is a newborn girl in good health.

As to this clonotype: A much more abundant neighbour one base away suggests this may be a read error. V and J are TRBV3-1 and TRBJ1-1, with 11 bases aligning to TRBD1. V dropped 5 bases and J dropped 3; count of bases not matched to a gene: 2. Germline CDR1 reads LGHDT; CDR2 reads YNNKEL (reference sequence). The CDR3 runs 14 residues. In DNA form, the CDR3 reads TGTGCCAGCAGCGCGGGACAGGGGGACACTGAAGCTTTCTTT. Its protein product is CASSAGQGDTEAFF.

The gene calls are TRBV19 and TRBJ2-1; D is undetermined. The CDR3 has 15 residues. V was trimmed by 1 base and J by 0 bases, leaving 7 bases between them. Per the germline V gene, CDR1 is LNHDA and CDR2 is SQIVND (reference sequence). This chain's CDR3 is CASSIVWGSYNEQFF. Here the CDR3 DNA reads TGTGCCAGTAGTATAGTGTGGGGCTCCTACAATGAGCAGTTCTTC. Combining the CDR3 with reference TRBV19 and TRBJ2-1 gives the whole variable domain DGGITQSPKYLFRKEGQNVTLSCEQNLNHDAMYWYRQDPGQGLRLIYYSQIVNDFQKGDIAEGYSVSREKKESFPLTVTSAQKNPTAFYLCASSIVWGSYNEQFFGPGTRLTVL.

The rearrangement links TRBV6-6 to TRBJ2-2, with D perhaps TRBD2 (6 bases). The V end lost 9 bases, the J end lost 3 bases, and 11 bases lay between the germline ends. The V gene's germline CDR1 is MNHNY and CDR2 SVGAGI (reference sequence). The CDR3 runs to 13 residues. The CDR3 region has the DNA TGTGCCAGTTACCGGGGGTACACCGGGGAGCTGTTTTTT. Protein: CASYRGYTGELFF.

In its sample, this clonotype was seen a few times. The V call is TRBV10-3, the J call TRBJ1-1, with a possible D match to TRBD1 (5 bases). Germline V lookup: CDR1 ENHRY, CDR2 SYGVKD. This CDR3 has 14 amino acids. Trimming removed 0 bases from V and 3 bases from J, with 8 bases in between. CDR3 sequence reads: CAISESVGDTEAFF. DNA for the CDR3: TGTGCCATCAGTGAGTCGGTGGGGGACACTGAAGCTTTCTTT.

This clonotype was recorded a few times. This chain connects TRBV24-1 to TRBJ1-1, with D uncertain. V was shortened by 0 bases and J by 11 bases, with 9 bases between the two germline ends. Germline CDR1 and CDR2: KGHDR and SFDVKD. This CDR3 comprises 12 residues. The CDR3, as DNA: TGTGCCACCAGTGATTTGCGCGGGAGGGCTTTCTTT. As protein: CATSDLRGRAFF.

V and J are TRBV5-6 and TRBJ1-1, with D possibly TRBD1 on 5 matching bases. Germline V CDR1 and CDR2: SGHDT, YYEEEE. Trimming cost V 1 base and J 0 bases, with 10 bases left between them. This CDR3 has 15 amino acids. CDR3 residues: CASSLLGGLNTEAFF. As DNA, the CDR3 is TGTGCCAGCAGCTTGCTTGGGGGGTTGAACACTGAAGCTTTCTTT.

This chain uses TRBV20-1 with TRBJ1-5, with 8 positions matching TRBD1. Germline CDR1 reads DFQATT; CDR2 reads SNEGSKA (reference sequence). V trimming: 3 bases; J trimming: 3 bases; junction bases outside the gene matches: 7. The CDR3 sequence is 15 residues long. CDR3 protein: CSASELDRVNQPQHF. The CDR3 coding sequence is TGCAGTGCTAGCGAACTGGACAGGGTCAATCAGCCCCAGCATTTT.

This sequence joins TRBV9 and TRBJ2-2; no clear D gene. The CDR3 covers 16 residues. Germline assignment: CDR1 SGDLS and CDR2 YYNGEE. Between the trimmed V and J ends, which lost 0 bases and 5 bases, there was a span of 14 bases. The chain's CDR3 is CASSVVGSSGTGELFF. The CDR3, as DNA: TGTGCCAGCAGCGTAGTCGGATCTAGTGGGACCGGGGAGCTGTTTTTT.

This chain connects TRBV5-1 to TRBJ2-3; no definite D call. The CDR3 spans 14 residues. Trimming removed 4 bases at V and 2 bases at J, with 11 bases between. The germline CDR1 and CDR2 sequences are SGHRS and YFSETQ. CDR3 nucleotides: TGCGCCAGCAGCATCCGACGGACCACAGATACGCAGTATTTT. Protein product: CASSIRRTTDTQYF.

The CDR3 region is CASSATGGWRPQHF. In DNA, the CDR3 is TGTGCCAGCAGTGCGACAGGGGGCTGGCGGCCCCAGCATTTT. V and J are TRBV12-3 or TRBV12-4 and TRBJ1-5; 10 bases agree with TRBD1. This CDR3 has 14 residues. J lost 9 bases, V lost 5 bases, and 7 bases had no gene match.

The chain carries TRBV6-2 or TRBV6-3 and TRBJ1-1, with a weak D call TRBD1 (5 bases). This CDR3 region has 16 residues. The V end lost 2 bases, the J end lost 0 bases, and 13 bases lay between the germline ends. CDR1 is MNHEY, CDR2 SVGEGT, per germline. The CDR3 bases are TGTGCCAGCAGTTACGGGGACCCTATTATGAACACTGAAGCTTTCTTT. Protein: CASSYGDPIMNTEAFF.

In its sample, this clonotype was seen a few times. The chain is built from TRBV6-6 and TRBJ1-4; D remains unclear. Per germline, CDR1 MNHNY and CDR2 SVGAGI (reference sequence). The CDR3 is made up of 12 amino acids. V was shortened by 0 bases and J by 8 bases, with 4 bases between the two germline ends. This CDR3 is CASSYSWEKLFF. CDR3 sequence (DNA): TGTGCCAGCAGTTACTCATGGGAAAAACTGTTTTTT.

The chain is built from TRBV3-1 and TRBJ1-6; no clear D. Germline CDR1 reads LGHDT; CDR2 reads YNNKEL (reference sequence). The V gene lost 1 base and the J gene lost 7 bases, with 8 bases spanning the gap. The CDR3 totals 14 residues. As DNA, the CDR3 is TGTGCCAGCAGCCAAGTTTGGGGAAATTCACCCCTCCACTTT. It is translated as CASSQVWGNSPLHF.

V usage is TRBV7-2 and J usage is TRBJ1-6; TRBD1 matches 8 bases. The CDR3 spans 16 residues. Germline loops: CDR1 SGHTA, CDR2 FQGNSA. V was clipped by 1 base and J by 7 bases; unmatched bases: 6. The DNA for the CDR3 is TGTGCCAGCAGCTTAGGTTCCGGGACAGGCAATTCACCCCTCCACTTT. It translates to CASSLGSGTGNSPLHF.

V and J are TRBV4-1 and TRBJ2-1, with 9 bases matching TRBD2. CDR3 length equals 16 residues. Germline CDR1 and CDR2: MGHRA and YSYEKL. The V gene end was trimmed by 2 bases and the J gene end by 3 bases; junction bases not matched to a gene: 5. This CDR3 is CASSQLAGFNYNEQFF. The CDR3 coding sequence is TGCGCCAGCAGCCAACTAGCGGGATTTAACTACAATGAGCAGTTCTTC.

Many counts were recorded for this clonotype. J is TRBJ2-5 and V is TRBV29-1; perhaps TRBD1 as D (5 bases). Germline CDR1 reads SQVTM; CDR2 reads ANQGSEA. Trimming cost V 4 bases and J 5 bases, with 17 bases left between them. The CDR3 is made up of 14 amino acids. Here the CDR3 reads CSVGALSPGETQYF. The CDR3 DNA follows: TGCAGCGTTGGGGCGTTATCCCCAGGGGAGACCCAGTACTTC.

This clonotype has only a few counts. The chain employs TRBV5-1 and TRBJ1-1, with 8 nucleotides matching TRBD1. CDR1 SGHRS and CDR2 YFSETQ come from the germline V gene. V lost 4 bases to trimming and J lost 1 base; unmatched junction nucleotides: 6. The CDR3 covers 15 residues. CDR3 nucleotide sequence: TGCGCCAGCAGCGAATGGACAGGGACGAACACTGAAGCTTTCTTT. This codes for CASSEWTGTNTEAFF. The full variable domain, rest sourced from reference TRBV5-1 and TRBJ1-1, is KAGVTQTPRYLIKTRGQQVTLSCSPISGHRSVSWYQQTPGQGLQFLFEYFSETQRNKGNFPGRFSGRQFSNSRSEMNVSTLELGDSALYLCASSEWTGTNTEAFFGQGTRLTVV.

This clonotype was seen only a few times. The chain combines TRBV6-6 with TRBJ2-3; D perhaps matches TRBD1 (5 bases). V lost 6 bases and J lost 0, with 13 bases in between. Germline V gives CDR1 MNHNY, CDR2 SVGAGI (reference sequence). The CDR3 consists of 15 residues. Written as DNA, the CDR3 is TGTGCCAGCAGGCAGACAGCCACTAGCACAGATACGCAGTATTTT. Amino acids: CASRQTATSTDTQYF.

The chain couples TRBV20-1 to TRBJ2-1; 8 bases agree with TRBD2. CDR1 is DFQATT, CDR2 SNEGSKA, per germline (reference sequence). The CDR3 runs to 16 residues. The V and J ends lost 0 bases and 3 bases, in that order; junction bases with no gene match: 7. CDR3 residues: CSARDTGGPFYNEQFF. The CDR3 DNA reads as TGCAGTGCTAGAGATACGGGGGGGCCTTTCTACAATGAGCAGTTCTTC.

The rearrangement links TRBV20-1 to TRBJ2-5, with unresolved D. The DNA end is a closer match to TRBJ2-7, so the J assignment may be wrong. The CDR3 has 13 residues. Germline loops: CDR1 DFQATT, CDR2 SNEGSKA (reference sequence). CDR3 coding DNA: TGCAGTGCTCCGGTAGGGCGGACCTACGAGCAGTACTTC. Translating gives CSAPVGRTYEQYF.

The DNA for the CDR3 is TGCAGTGCTAGAGTCGTACACCTAGAAGCTTTCTTT. Translating it yields CSARVVHLEAFF. The chain carries TRBV20-1 and TRBJ1-1; D is unresolved. Trimming stripped 1 base from V and 8 bases from J, with 11 bases between. This CDR3 is built from 12 residues. CDR1 is DFQATT, CDR2 SNEGSKA, per germline (reference sequence).

Concerning this clonotype: A single base separates this from a much larger clone, so it may be a read error. This chain connects TRBV29-1 to TRBJ2-1; D is perhaps TRBD1 (5 bases). Deletions cut 0 bases from V and 10 bases from J, with 13 bases between. This CDR3 has 13 amino acids. CDR1 is SQVTM, CDR2 ANQGSEA, per germline. For the CDR3, the DNA is TGCAGCGTTGAAGAGCTTGGCTGGGGCGAGCAGTTCTTC. Amino acid sequence: CSVEELGWGEQFF.

This clonotype occurred once. This chain joins TRBV20-1 and TRBJ2-7, with TRBD2 matching over 10 bases. Trimming at V came to 1 base and at J to 3 bases, leaving 12 bases not matched to a gene. CDR1 is DFQATT, CDR2 SNEGSKA, per germline (reference sequence). The CDR3 length is 17 residues. This CDR3 is CSARGALRLAGVYEQYF. The CDR3 DNA sequence: TGCAGTGCTAGAGGGGCATTACGGCTAGCGGGAGTCTACGAGCAGTACTTC.

This clonotype was seen a handful of times. This chain uses TRBV7-9 with TRBJ2-3; D gene uncertain. In germline, CDR1 is SEHNR, CDR2 FQNEAQ (reference sequence). This CDR3 is 10 amino acids long. V lost 5 bases, J lost 12 bases, and 9 bases lay in between. The CDR3 region has the DNA TGTGCCAGCAGCCCCGACTTCCAGTATTTT. As protein: CASSPDFQYF.

The chain carries TRBV10-3 and TRBJ2-7; D remains ambiguous. Trimming pared 0 bases from V and 7 bases from J, leaving 7 bases between. The CDR3 contains 12 residues. Germline CDR1 is ENHRY and CDR2 is SYGVKD. In DNA form, the CDR3 reads TGTGCCATCAGTGAGTCAAGGGCTGAGCAGTACTTC. This codes for CAISESRAEQYF.

The chain combines TRBV5-1 with TRBJ2-5, with D maybe TRBD1 (5 bases). This CDR3 is 14 amino acids long. Trimming stripped 3 bases from V and 2 bases from J, with 11 bases between. From germline, CDR1 is SGHRS and CDR2 YFSETQ. The CDR3 bases are TGCGCCAGCAGCTCTGGTAAGGGGCAAGAGACCCAGTACTTC. This gives the protein CASSSGKGQETQYF.

This clonotype occurred a few times. This chain links TRBV28 with TRBJ1-2; TRBD1 agrees at 12 bases. Per germline, CDR1 MDHEN and CDR2 SYDVKM. Unmatched junction bases numbered 3, after V lost 2 bases and J lost 8 bases. This CDR3 is built from 14 residues. In DNA, the CDR3 is TGTGCCAGCAGTTTAAAGGGGACAGGGGGCGGCTACACCTTC. This gives the protein CASSLKGTGGGYTF.

As for this clonotype: One base away lies a much larger clone, so this may be a sequencing read error. The V gene is TRBV5-6, the J gene TRBJ2-3, with 10 nucleotides matching TRBD2. With 0 bases clipped from V and 4 bases from J, the junction kept 8 bases outside the gene matches. Germline-derived CDR1 and CDR2 are SGHDT and YYEEEE. This CDR3 spans 17 amino acids. The CDR3 bases are TGTGCCAGCAGCTTGGGAGCTAGCGGGAGTGGCCCAGATACGCAGTATTTT. Protein: CASSLGASGSGPDTQYF.